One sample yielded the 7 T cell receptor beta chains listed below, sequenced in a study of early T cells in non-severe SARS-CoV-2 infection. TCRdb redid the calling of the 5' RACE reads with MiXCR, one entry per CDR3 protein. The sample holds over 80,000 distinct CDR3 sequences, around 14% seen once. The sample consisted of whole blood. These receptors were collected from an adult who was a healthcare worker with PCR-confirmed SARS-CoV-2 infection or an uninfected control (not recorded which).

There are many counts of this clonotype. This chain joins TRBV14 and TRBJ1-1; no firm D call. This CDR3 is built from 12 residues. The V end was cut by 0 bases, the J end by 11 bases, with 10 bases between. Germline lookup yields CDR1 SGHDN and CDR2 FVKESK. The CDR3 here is CASSQDRVRAFF. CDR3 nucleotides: TGTGCCAGCAGCCAAGATCGGGTCAGGGCTTTCTTT.

The CDR3 coding sequence is TGTGCCAGCAGCTTGGGGCCGCGGTACACCATATATTTT. Its translation: CASSLGPRYTIYF. The rearrangement uses TRBV5-5 and TRBJ1-3, with D unresolved. V gave up 0 bases and J gave up 8 bases, with 9 bases separating them. This CDR3 contains 13 residues. The germline V gene encodes CDR1 SGHKS and CDR2 YYEKEE (reference sequence).

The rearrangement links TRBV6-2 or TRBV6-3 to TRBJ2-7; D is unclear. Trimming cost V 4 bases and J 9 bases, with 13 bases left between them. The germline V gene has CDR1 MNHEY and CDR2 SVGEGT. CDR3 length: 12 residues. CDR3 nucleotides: TGTGCCAGCAGTTCGGGTCATCTGTGGCAGTACTTC. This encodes CASSSGHLWQYF.

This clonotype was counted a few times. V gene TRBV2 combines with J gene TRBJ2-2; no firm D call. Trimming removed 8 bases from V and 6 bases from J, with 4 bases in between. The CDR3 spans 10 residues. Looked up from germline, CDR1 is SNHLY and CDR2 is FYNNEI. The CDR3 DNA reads TGTGCCAGCCAGGCCGGGGAGCTGTTTTTT. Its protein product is CASQAGELFF.

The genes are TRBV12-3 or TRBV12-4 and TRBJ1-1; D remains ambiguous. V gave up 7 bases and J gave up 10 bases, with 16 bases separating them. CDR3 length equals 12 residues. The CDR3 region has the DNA TGTGCCAGCACCCGAATCCTAGAAGGAGCTTTCTTT. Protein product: CASTRILEGAFF.

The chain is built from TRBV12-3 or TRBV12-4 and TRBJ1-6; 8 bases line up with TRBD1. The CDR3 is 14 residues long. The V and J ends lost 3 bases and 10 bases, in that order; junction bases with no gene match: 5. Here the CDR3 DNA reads TGTGCCAGCAGTTTTGAGACAGGGGAATCACCCCTCCACTTT. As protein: CASSFETGESPLHF.

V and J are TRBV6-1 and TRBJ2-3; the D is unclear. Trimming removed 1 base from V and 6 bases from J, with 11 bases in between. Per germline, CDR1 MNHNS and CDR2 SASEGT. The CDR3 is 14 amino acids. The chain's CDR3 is CASSEVGRSDTQYF. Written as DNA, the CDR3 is TGTGCCAGCAGTGAAGTTGGCAGATCTGATACGCAGTATTTT.